Listed here are 16 T cell receptor beta chains from one sample, sequenced in a study of blood T cell repertoires in COVID-19. This table comes from immunoSEQ multiplex PCR, and its TCRdb copy is limited to in-frame clones, with some not included. The repertoire holds approximately 140,000 clones, with around 81% as singletons. Sequenced: peripheral blood. These receptors all come from a man aged 55 to 69 with active or convalescent COVID-19.

The rearrangement joins TRBV6-6 to TRBJ1-1, with D possibly being TRBD1 (5 bases). V lost 11 bases and J 5 bases, leaving 18 bases between the germline ends. CDR3 size: 13 residues. Germline loops: CDR1 MNHNY, CDR2 SVGAGI (reference sequence). The CDR3 protein is CAAYPQGRTEAFF. The CDR3 region has the DNA TGTGCCGCCTATCCCCAGGGCCGTACTGAAGCTTTCTTT.

The chain uses TRBV28 and TRBJ2-7; 9 bases agree with TRBD1. With V trimmed by 6 bases and J by 0 bases, 6 bases remained unmatched. Germline V lookup: CDR1 MDHEN, CDR2 SYDVKM. This CDR3 is built from 15 residues. The CDR3 sequence is CASRGTGPVSYEQYF. The CDR3 DNA follows: TGTGCCAGCAGGGGGACAGGGCCTGTCTCCTACGAGCAGTACTTC.

The CDR3 is CASSRRGRSNQPQHF. The CDR3 DNA reads as TGTGCCAGCAGCCGCAGGGGGAGAAGCAATCAGCCCCAGCATTTT. The rearrangement joins TRBV5-6 to TRBJ1-5; TRBD1 aligns across 7 bases. The germline V gene has CDR1 SGHDT and CDR2 YYEEEE. There are 15 residues in the CDR3. The ends lost 4 bases at V and 1 base at J; junction bases unmatched: 5.

The rearrangement uses TRBV11-2 and TRBJ2-3, with D possibly TRBD2 on 5 matching bases. Germline assignment: CDR1 SGHAT and CDR2 FQNNGV. V was trimmed by 5 bases and J by 5 bases, leaving 17 bases between them. This CDR3 has 15 residues. This CDR3 is CASSVQGGFRDTQYF. CDR3 bases: TGTGCCAGCAGCGTACAAGGCGGGTTCAGAGATACGCAGTATTTT.

As for this clone: The junction and the germline gene differ at one end; a read error may be behind it. CDR3 DNA: TGTGCCAGCAGCATAGCCCTATCCACAGGGGGCTGGACCTACGAGCAGTACTTC. Encoded protein: CASSIALSTGGWTYEQYF. This chain uses TRBV7-8 with TRBJ2-7, with 9 nucleotides matching TRBD1. The CDR3 contains 18 residues. Germline V gene sequence: CDR1 SGHVS, CDR2 FQNEAQ.

This chain joins TRBV3-1 (or the pseudogene TRBV3-2) and TRBJ2-5; no firm D call. In germline, CDR1 is LGHDT, CDR2 YNNKEL (reference sequence). The CDR3 spans 15 residues. The germline V and J ends were trimmed by 4 bases and 1 base, with 13 bases remaining between them. The CDR3 protein is CASSPEAPSQETQYF. CDR3 DNA: TGTGCCAGCAGCCCTGAGGCGCCCTCCCAAGAGACCCAGTACTTC.

The chain links TRBV7-2 to TRBJ2-1; 7 bases agree with TRBD2. Unmatched junction bases numbered 17, after V lost 11 bases and J lost 10 bases. The CDR3 is made up of 14 amino acids. Looked up from germline, CDR1 is SGHTA and CDR2 is FQGNSA. This CDR3 reads CASGEGGKNWEQFF. CDR3 coding DNA: TGTGCCTCGGGGGAGGGAGGGAAGAACTGGGAGCAGTTCTTC.

This sequence joins TRBV4-3 and TRBJ2-2, with 7 bases matching TRBD1. CDR3 length equals 16 residues. With 3 bases clipped from V and 4 bases from J, the junction kept 8 bases outside the gene matches. Germline values: CDR1 LGHNA, CDR2 YSLEER. The CDR3: CASSQARQGITGELFF. The CDR3 coding sequence is TGCGCCAGCAGCCAGGCGAGACAGGGAATCACCGGGGAGCTGTTTTTT.

V usage is TRBV14 and J usage is TRBJ1-2; the D gene is possibly TRBD1 (5 bases). CDR1 and CDR2 from the germline V gene are SGHDN and FVKESK. Trimming took 1 base from V and 3 from J, leaving 15 bases between them. This CDR3 spans 16 amino acids. The CDR3 sequence: CASSQVGGGEDYGYTF. The CDR3 DNA reads as TGTGCCAGCAGCCAAGTGGGGGGAGGGGAAGACTATGGCTACACCTTC.

V usage is TRBV7-2 and J usage is TRBJ1-2, with a weak D call TRBD1 (5 bases). The CDR3 covers 15 residues. Trimming removed 5 bases from V and 7 bases from J, with 20 bases in between. From germline, CDR1 is SGHTA and CDR2 FQGNSA. CDR3 DNA sequence: TGTGCCAGCAGCCCTGACAAGGGGTGGGCCGCTGGCTACACCTTC. Residues: CASSPDKGWAAGYTF.

The CDR3 DNA sequence: TGTGCCAGCAGCCCCCAGGGGAACGAGCAGTACTTC. Amino acid sequence: CASSPQGNEQYF. The chain couples TRBV9 to TRBJ2-7; D possibly corresponds to TRBD1 (6 bases). Trimming stripped 4 bases from V and 5 bases from J, with 10 bases between. The CDR3 is 12 residues long. The germline gives CDR1 SGDLS, CDR2 YYNGEE.

The chain links TRBV4-1 to TRBJ2-1; D not certain. The germline V gene encodes CDR1 MGHRA and CDR2 YSYEKL. V gave up 5 bases and J gave up 10 bases, with 12 bases separating them. The CDR3 loop spans 12 amino acids. Here the CDR3 reads CASSEGQVEQFF. The CDR3 DNA is TGCGCCAGCAGCGAAGGGCAGGTCGAGCAGTTCTTC.

The V call is TRBV7-2, the J call TRBJ2-3, with D possibly TRBD2 on 5 matching bases. The CDR3 runs 13 residues. CDR1 is SGHTA, CDR2 FQGNSA, per germline. Trimming pared 4 bases from V and 5 bases from J, leaving 10 bases between. In nucleotides, the CDR3 is TGTGCCAGCAGCTCCCATGAGGGAGATACGCAGTATTTT. Translating gives CASSSHEGDTQYF.

This CDR3 reads CASRPQGKNTEAFF. The CDR3 DNA reads as TGTGCCAGCAGACCCCAGGGGAAGAACACTGAAGCTTTCTTT. This chain uses TRBV3-1 (or the pseudogene TRBV3-2) with TRBJ1-1, with D tentatively TRBD1 (6 bases). Germline-derived CDR1 and CDR2 are LGHDT and YNNKEL (reference sequence). CDR3 length: 14 amino acids. Trimming left V 6 bases short and J 1 base short, with 12 bases between.

The chain couples TRBV28 to TRBJ1-3; D perhaps matches TRBD1 (5 bases). The CDR3 runs 14 residues. V lost 11 bases and J lost 0, with 14 bases in between. Germline lookup yields CDR1 MDHEN and CDR2 SYDVKM. CDR3 DNA: TGTGCCGGGGGGTCGAGCCTCTCTGGAAACACCATATATTTT. It codes for CAGGSSLSGNTIYF.

This clone has a count of ten or more. This chain uses TRBV6-6 with TRBJ2-2; TRBD1 agrees at 7 bases. Germline V CDR1 and CDR2: MNHNY, SVGAGI (reference sequence). The CDR3 is 16 residues long. V dropped 0 bases and J dropped 7; count of bases not matched to a gene: 8. The CDR3 nucleotides are TGTGCCAGCAGTTACTCAAGGGGGCAAGAAGGCGGGGAGCTGTTTTTT. This sequence encodes CASSYSRGQEGGELFF.